These T cell receptor beta chains were read from a single sample in a study of control samples from healthy donors and cancer patients. TCRdb keeps only in-frame clones here, not all; method: immunoSEQ multiplex PCR. The sample shows about 71,000 clones, roughly 91% of them seen only once. The sample was PBMCs. These receptors came from a man between 60 and 75 years old with lung cancer. Each CDR3 is given without its conserved first and last residue. Fields, in order: V gene, J gene, CDR3 length, CDR3 protein.

TRBV12-3/TRBV12-4	TRBJ2-5	10	ASSYLLGRRN
TRBV4-1	TRBJ2-5	14	ASSQTGTRTSETQY
TRBV11-3	TRBJ2-5	12	ASSYDTRVETQY
TRBV9	TRBJ2-2	12	ATSIGWGPRELF
TRBV10-1	TRBJ2-2	14	ASSITGAFDTGELF
TRBV6-4	TRBJ1-1	13	ASSDSITGATEAF
TRBV29-1	TRBJ2-5	12	SGKGGPFRETQY
TRBV2	TRBJ2-3	10	ASSSQEGLQY
TRBV7-2	TRBJ1-5	13	ASSFKGSDNQPQH
TRBV27	TRBJ1-2	10	ASSDRTYGYT
TRBV5-1	TRBJ2-7	13	ASSSGGVSVYEQY
TRBV27	TRBJ1-6	13	ASSLIQPYNSPLH
TRBV19	TRBJ1-1	14	ASSIGGAGDPTEAF
TRBV18	TRBJ2-3	14	ASSPFRAGATDTQY
TRBV10-3	TRBJ1-2	14	AISESSRGSNYGYT
TRBV5-1	TRBJ2-2	11	ASSFSGTGELF
TRBV5-1	TRBJ1-5	13	ASSLGPGSNQPQH
TRBV6-5	TRBJ1-3	12	ASSRGQWGNTIY
TRBV7-2	TRBJ2-7	12	ASSPGTYAYEQY
TRBV13	TRBJ1-1	12	ASSRFLGRTEAF
TRBV5-4	TRBJ2-1	14	ASRTGGQELGSEQF
TRBV5-1	TRBJ2-1	13	ASSLTGTSGNEQF
TRBV5-1	TRBJ2-5	13	ASSRQGSGQETQY
TRBV2	TRBJ2-4	12	ASSGVLAKNIQY
TRBV7-9	TRBJ2-3	16	ASSLVRAGRFSTDTQY
TRBV10-1	TRBJ1-1	11	ATKQGQHTEAF
TRBV13	TRBJ2-5	10	ASSFSGETQY
TRBV6-4	TRBJ1-1	13	ASRVSATGGTEAF
TRBV3-1/TRBV3-2	TRBJ1-6	14	ASSEYDGTGDSPLH
TRBV15	TRBJ1-1	13	ATSRDVGTGMKAF
TRBV5-1	TRBJ2-3	13	ASSPGPEGTDTQY
TRBV5-1	TRBJ1-1	10	ASSPEGGEAF
TRBV27	TRBJ1-1	11	ASRLQGVTEAF
TRBV7-9	TRBJ1-1	13	ASSPLGAMNTEAF
TRBV3-1/TRBV3-2	TRBJ1-1	13	ASSQAAGRPPEAF
TRBV4-2	TRBJ1-4	14	ASSQDVAQGIEKLF
TRBV7-9	TRBJ1-5	12	ASSFDGSNQPQH
TRBV10-1	TRBJ2-3	14	ASSDRIQGRTDTQY
TRBV18	TRBJ1-6	14	ASLTRGGADNSPLH
TRBV29-1	TRBJ2-3	13	SVEGGGLVTDTQY
TRBV29-1	TRBJ1-2	13	SVLLFGQESYGYT